This T cell receptor beta chain was identified in a study of blood T cells in healthy people across ages. At the level of the study: About one barcoded beta molecule was captured per two T cells (by template switching).

The CDR3 extends over 13 amino acids. Unmatched junction bases numbered 2, after V lost 2 bases and J lost 5 bases. Germline lookup yields CDR1 MNHNY and CDR2 SVGAGI (reference sequence). Primers used in a second PCR of roughly 7 to 11 cycles were a sample-barcoded 5' primer and a J-beta primer mix. All samples yielded 3 million or more CDR3-containing paired-end reads. In TCRdb, the 5' RACE reads were re-called with MiXCR into one record per CDR3 protein. The sample has hundreds of thousands of distinct CDR3 sequences; 21% are singletons. Findings and limits, study-wide: Long-lived donors exceeded aged donors in naive CD4+ cells and diversity.

This clonotype was picked up a small number of times. No antigen is known for it. The chain carries TRBV6-6 and TRBJ2-5; 7 bases align to TRBD1. The receptor was derived from a man aged 65 to 79 in good health. The sequencing input was blood. CDR3 sequence (DNA): TGTGCCAGCAGTTACGGCAGGGGGGAGACCCAGTACTTC. This translates into CASSYGRGETQYF.